The clone carrying this T cell receptor beta chain was seen only a few times. Found in a library prepared for alpha chains, this beta chain is an off-target read, and its abundance has little meaning. Every individual TCR cDNA molecule carried its own unique molecular identifier, which allowed correction of PCR and sequencing errors. TCRdb analysed the 5' RACE reads with MiXCR anew, one entry per CDR3 protein. There are 6,600 or so distinct CDR3 sequences in the sample; more than 5.5% occur only once, and 9% lies in the top ten. The sample originates from a study of spatial heterogeneity in lung cancer. In the study overall: Sequencing consistently turned up more beta-chain sequences than alpha-chain sequences. In raw reads, more than 8.5 appearances on average were recorded for each unique TCR and UMI combination.

V shed 8 bases and J shed 5 bases, with 10 bases lying between them. Germline V gene data show CDR1 as LGHDT and CDR2 as YNNKEL (reference sequence). There are 11 residues in the CDR3. Time point reported: sample taken at primary tumor resection. Without sorting, whole RNA was sequenced from tumor, nontumor lung or frozen PBMC. The donors were 55 to 80 patients with non-small cell lung cancer that was early-stage and untreated. The gene calls are TRBV3-1 and TRBJ2-7; D is ambiguous. Sequencing was performed on normal lung tissue next to the tumor, taken at surgery. The source of this sequence is a female donor with early-stage non-small cell lung cancer. In nucleotides, the CDR3 is TGTGCCAGCCAGAGTCTCCACGAGCAGTACTTC. The encoded protein is CASQSLHEQYF.